Each of the 32 T cell receptor beta chains below was sequenced from the same sample in a study of tumor and adjacent non-tumor tissue in lung cancer. No cell sorting was done before RNA was extracted from the tissue. This non-tumor lung sample came from over 3 cm beyond the tumor edge. A modified ARM-PCR protocol with three rounds of nested PCR amplified TCRbeta. TCRdb redid the calling of the multiplex PCR reads with MiXCR, one entry per CDR3 protein. The sample carries tens of thousands of distinct CDR3 sequences, around two thirds recorded once. The sequencing input was distant non-tumor lung tissue. The receptors come from a man between 65 and 85 years old with non-small cell lung cancer.

Of note for this clonotype: It may be a read error: a sequence one base away is much more abundant. The chain has TRBV28 and TRBJ2-5; D uncertain. The V end was cut by 5 bases, the J end by 10 bases, with 20 bases between. Germline V gives CDR1 MDHEN, CDR2 SYDVKM. This CDR3 region has 14 residues. As DNA, the CDR3 is TGTGCCAGCAGTGAGATGGCCAGCCAAGGAAGCCAGTACTTC. This encodes CASSEMASQGSQYF.

As to this clonotype: A junction end diverges from the germline sequence, so it may reflect a read error. The chain is built from TRBV11-2 and TRBJ2-1; D is uncertain. The germline V gene has CDR1 SGHAT and CDR2 FQNNGV. The CDR3 has 15 amino acids. CDR3 sequence reads: CVSSGLWAGGNEQFF. The CDR3 nucleotides read TGTGTCAGCTCCGGTCTGTGGGCAGGTGGCAATGAGCAGTTCTTC.

V usage is TRBV7-8 and J usage is TRBJ1-2; 8 nucleotides align to TRBD1. The junction had 10 bases not matched to a gene; V was cut back by 8 bases and J by 2 bases. The CDR3 totals 15 residues. In germline, CDR1 is SGHVS, CDR2 FQNEAQ. CDR3 DNA: TGTGCCAGCGGCTCAGGACAGGGAAGAAACTATGGCTACACCTTC. Translated: CASGSGQGRNYGYTF.

Details on this clonotype: Since a much larger clone is just one base distant, this may be a read error. The DNA for the CDR3 is TGTGCCAGCTCTAAACCTAGCAATCAGCCCCAGCAATTT. Its protein is CASSKPSNQPQQF. The genes are TRBV6-6 and TRBJ1-5; D is unresolved. CDR1 MNHNY and CDR2 SVGAGI come from the germline V gene (reference sequence). The CDR3 is 13 amino acids.

The sample holds many counts of this clonotype. This may be a read error: a much more frequent sequence differs by one nucleotide. This chain uses TRBV29-1 with TRBJ2-7; D may correspond to TRBD1 or TRBD2 (5 bases each). Trimming removed 7 bases at V and 6 bases at J, with 16 bases between. CDR3 size: 12 residues. Germline V gene lookup returns CDR1 SQVTM and CDR2 ANQGSEA. Here the CDR3 reads CSAQGPYCEQYF. The CDR3 DNA sequence: TGCAGCGCGCAGGGACCCTACTGCGAGCAGTACTTC.

A single count supports this clonotype. Since a much larger clone is just one base distant, this may be a read error. The genes are TRBV20-1 and TRBJ1-2; D remains unclear. Germline values: CDR1 DFQATT, CDR2 SNEGSKA (reference sequence). This CDR3 contains 14 residues. In nucleotides, the CDR3 is TGCAGTGCACCGAACAGACACGAACTTTATGACTACACCTTC. As protein: CSAPNRHELYDYTF.

The table lists this clonotype with a few counts. The chain recombines TRBV11-2 with TRBJ2-1; D unclear. CDR1 is SGHAT, CDR2 FQNNGV, per germline. This CDR3 contains 12 residues. V was shortened by 1 base and J by 8 bases, with 6 bases between the two germline ends. The CDR3 region has the DNA TGTGCCAGCAGCTTAGGGGTATATGAGCAGTTCTTC. This codes for CASSLGVYEQFF.

Details on this clonotype: This may be a read error: a much more frequent sequence differs by one nucleotide. The chain combines TRBV5-1 with TRBJ2-2; no clear D. This CDR3 region has 16 residues. Germline-derived CDR1 and CDR2 are SGHRS and YFSETQ. The V end was cut by 1 base, the J end by 2 bases, with 12 bases between. For the CDR3, the DNA is TGCGCCAGCAGCTTGAATCGACATGGTAACACCGGGGAGCTGTTTTTT. Residues: CASSLNRHGNTGELFF.

A single count supports this clonotype. V and J are TRBV5-4 and TRBJ2-3; tentatively, D is TRBD1 or TRBD2 (5 bases each). Germline V lookup: CDR1 SGHNT, CDR2 YYREEE (reference sequence). Trimming took off 4 bases at V and 1 base at J, with 16 bases between the two ends. CDR3 length: 16 residues. CDR3 bases: TGTGCCAGCAGCGTTGAACTAACGGGGCGCACAGATACGCAGTATTTT. This codes for CASSVELTGRTDTQYF.

About this clonotype itself: This may come from a read error, since a much larger clone is one base off. The chain carries TRBV30 and TRBJ1-1; D gene ambiguous. Between the trimmed V and J ends, which lost 2 bases and 0 bases, there was a span of 7 bases. Looked up from germline, CDR1 is GTSNPN and CDR2 is SVGIG (reference sequence). CDR3 length: 13 amino acids. The CDR3 DNA is TGTGCCTGGAGTATACAGATGAACACTGAAGCTTTCTTT. Protein sequence: CAWSIQMNTEAFF.

V usage is TRBV6-4 and J usage is TRBJ2-3; D not certain. This CDR3 spans 13 amino acids. V dropped 0 bases and J dropped 6 bases, with 7 bases sitting between them. Germline V gene sequence: CDR1 MRHNA, CDR2 SNTAGT. CDR3 region: CASSDSEADTQYF. In DNA, the CDR3 is TGTGCCAGCAGTGACTCTGAGGCGGATACGCAGTATTTT.

On this clonotype: Just one base apart from a much larger clone, this may be a read error. This rearrangement joins TRBV25-1 to TRBJ1-3; D possibly corresponds to TRBD1 (6 bases). This CDR3 comprises 14 residues. Germline lookup yields CDR1 MGHDK and CDR2 SYGVNS. CDR3 bases: TGTGCCAGCAGTAGGGGGTCTGGAGGAAGCACCATATATTTT. As protein: CASSRGSGGSTIYF.

This clonotype was counted ten times or more. This rearrangement joins TRBV6-6 to TRBJ2-7; D tentatively reads TRBD1 or TRBD2 (5 bases each). This CDR3 comprises 17 residues. The V gene lost 5 bases and the J gene lost 0 bases, with 20 bases spanning the gap. CDR1 and CDR2 from the germline V gene are MNHNY and SVGAGI (reference sequence). This chain's CDR3 is CASSKPSISGPSYEQYF. The CDR3 DNA reads TGTGCCAGCAGTAAACCCTCAATATCGGGGCCCTCCTACGAGCAGTACTTC.

This clonotype was seen repeatedly, ten times or more. The chain joins TRBV4-1 to TRBJ1-5, with D perhaps TRBD1 (5 bases). Germline-derived CDR1 and CDR2 are MGHRA and YSYEKL. The germline V and J ends were trimmed by 0 bases and 2 bases, with 14 bases remaining between them. The CDR3 totals 17 residues. The CDR3 DNA reads TGCGCCAGCAGCCAAGACACTCAGGGTTCCGGCAATCAGCCCCAGCATTTT. Protein: CASSQDTQGSGNQPQHF.

The table lists this clonotype with many counts. J is TRBJ2-1 and V is TRBV29-1, with a possible D match to TRBD1 (6 bases). V was pared by 3 bases and J by 0 bases, with 9 bases between. The length of the CDR3 is 14 residues. Germline lookup yields CDR1 SQVTM and CDR2 ANQGSEA. The CDR3 loop reads CSVDRDNSYNEQFF. DNA of the CDR3: TGCAGCGTTGACCGGGACAACTCCTACAATGAGCAGTTCTTC.

The table lists this clonotype with a count of one. V is TRBV21-1 and J is TRBJ2-6; whether TRBD2, the table's D call, matches the DNA was not checked. TRBV21-1 is reported as a pseudogene. The CDR3 is 21 residues long. This CDR3 reads CASSKALGASLPGSGANVLTF. Written as DNA, the CDR3 is TGTGCCAGCAGCAAAGCGCTGGGAGCCAGCTTACCCGGCTCTGGGGCCAACGTCCTGACTTTC.

Worth noting for this clonotype: At one end, the junction sequence differs from germline, possibly due to a read error. This chain joins TRBV11-2 and TRBJ2-6; TRBD2 agrees at 8 bases. The germline gives CDR1 SGHAT, CDR2 FQNNGV. This CDR3 comprises 17 residues. CDR3 nucleotides: TGTGCCAGCAGCTCCCGGGGGGGTAGCTGGGGGGCCAACGTCCAGACTTTC. Translating it yields CASSSRGGSWGANVQTF.

The chain carries TRBV19 and TRBJ2-3; the D gene is possibly TRBD1 (5 bases). The CDR3 is 14 residues long. The V and J ends lost 3 bases and 3 bases respectively, with 10 bases between them. The germline V gene encodes CDR1 LNHDA and CDR2 SQIVND (reference sequence). In nucleotides, the CDR3 is TGTGCCAGTAGTATTAACCCAGGGACAGATACGCAGTATTTT. Amino acid sequence: CASSINPGTDTQYF.

Concerning this clonotype: Given the absence of the conserved phenylalanine or tryptophan at the CDR3 end, a read error is likely. Because the CDR3's place on the DNA is in doubt, the DNA is left out and the CDR3 is given as listed by TCRdb. The chain uses TRBV29-1 and TRBJ2-3; TRBD1, the table's D call, was not compared with the DNA. Inclusive of both ends, the CDR3 amounts to 14 amino acids. In germline, CDR1 is SQVTM, CDR2 ANQGSEA. CDR3 residues: CSAPRQKNTDTHYS.

Notes on this clonotype: The junction shows a germline mismatch at one end, possibly a read error. The V call is TRBV29-1, the J call TRBJ1-5, with 9 bases identical to TRBD1. CDR1 SQVTM and CDR2 ANQGSEA come from the germline V gene. The CDR3 consists of 13 residues. The CDR3, as DNA: TGCAGCGTTGCCGACAGGGGGAGTCAGCCCCACCATTTT. Translating it yields CSVADRGSQPHHF.

Note on this clonotype: A much larger clone lies one base from this, so it may be a read error. The gene calls are TRBV10-3 and TRBJ2-7; 9 positions agree with TRBD2. The CDR3 covers 14 residues. Per the germline V gene, CDR1 is ENHRY and CDR2 is SYGVKD. For the CDR3, the DNA is TGTGCATCAGGAGCGGGGGGTGATTCCTACGAGCAGTACTTC. Residues: CASGAGGDSYEQYF.

In this sample, this clonotype turned up a few times. The chain uses TRBV5-1 and TRBJ2-1, with 11 bases matching TRBD2. The V segment lost 1 base and the J segment 0 bases; nucleotides outside the gene matches: 0. This CDR3 has 16 amino acids. Germline CDR1 is SGHRS and CDR2 is YFSETQ. CDR3 nucleotide sequence: TGCGCCAGCAGCTTGACTAGCGGGAGCTCCTACAATGAGCAGTTCTTC. As protein: CASSLTSGSSYNEQFF.

The chain has TRBV14 and TRBJ2-5, with 7 nucleotides matching TRBD2. The CDR3 has 15 amino acids. Germline loops: CDR1 SGHDN, CDR2 FVKESK. The V segment lost 3 bases and the J segment 7 bases; nucleotides outside the gene matches: 11. CDR3 sequence (DNA): TGTGCCAGCAGCCACTTTAGGGGAGGGCGAGGGACCCAGTACTTC. It codes for CASSHFRGGRGTQYF.

The chain employs TRBV10-3 and TRBJ2-3, with TRBD2 identical over 10 bases. The germline V gene encodes CDR1 ENHRY and CDR2 SYGVKD. The CDR3 covers 16 residues. V was pared by 3 bases and J by 5 bases, with 8 bases of the junction left unmatched. The CDR3 is CAISDTSGIRQDTQYF. The CDR3 coding sequence is TGTGCCATCAGTGACACTAGCGGGATACGGCAAGATACGCAGTATTTT.

This clonotype was recorded at least ten times. This rearrangement joins TRBV6-1 to TRBJ1-2, with D tentatively TRBD1 (6 bases). CDR3 length: 16 residues. The ends were cut back, 6 bases at V and 0 bases at J, with 17 bases in the middle. In germline, CDR1 is MNHNS, CDR2 SASEGT. The CDR3 loop is CASRNRDTTANYGYTF. CDR3 nucleotides: TGTGCCAGCAGGAACAGGGACACGACTGCTAACTATGGCTACACCTTC.

As for this clonotype: Its ends do not fully match the called genes, so a read error is possible. CDR3 nucleotide sequence: TGTGCCAGCAACCAAGATCGTGGGATCGCTCGGGTTGAGACTCAGTACTTC. Amino acids: CASNQDRGIARVETQYF. The chain carries TRBV4-2 and TRBJ2-5; no firm D call. Germline-derived CDR1 and CDR2 are LGHNA and YNFKEQ. This CDR3 comprises 17 residues.

Notes on this clonotype: The CDR3 end shows no conserved phenylalanine or tryptophan, and so a read error is likely. The rearrangement uses TRBV6-6 and TRBJ2-7; 9 bases fit TRBD1. Germline V lookup: CDR1 MNHNY, CDR2 SVGAGI (reference sequence). Trimming at V came to 7 bases and at J to 9 bases, leaving 16 bases not matched to a gene. The CDR3 totals 15 residues. CDR3 residues: CASKPPRTGANGQYS. DNA of the CDR3: TGTGCCAGCAAGCCACCACGGACAGGGGCCAACGGGCAGTACTCC.

Concerning this clonotype: Mismatch with germline at one junction end may stem from a read error. This chain joins TRBV11-2 and TRBJ2-7; TRBD1 is a possible D gene (6 bases). Germline V gene lookup returns CDR1 SGHAT and CDR2 FQNNGV. The CDR3 extends over 14 amino acids. The CDR3: CGSGEGDGNYEQYF. CDR3 DNA: TGTGGCAGCGGCGAGGGGGACGGAAACTACGAGCAGTACTTC.

By share, this clonotype ranks as medium-sized (0.01 to 0.1%). This rearrangement joins TRBV6-5 to TRBJ2-2, with 8 bases aligning to TRBD2. Unmatched junction bases numbered 8, after V lost 3 bases and J lost 5 bases. CDR3 length equals 16 residues. The germline V gene has CDR1 MNHEY and CDR2 SVGAGI. In DNA, the CDR3 is TGTGCCAGCAGTTATCTAAGCGGGAGAGTTACCGGGGAGCTGTTTTTT. Residues: CASSYLSGRVTGELFF.

This clonotype was recorded only once. A read error may produce the germline difference seen at one junction end. The V call is TRBV11-2, the J call TRBJ2-2; TRBD2 agrees at 7 bases. The CDR3 extends over 16 amino acids. Germline V gives CDR1 SGHAT, CDR2 FQNNGV. The CDR3 sequence: CASNLDRLASVGELFF. In nucleotides, the CDR3 is TGTGCCAGCAACTTAGATCGACTAGCCTCGGTCGGGGAGCTGTTTTTC.

As concerns this clonotype: This likely comes from a read error, as the CDR3 has no conserved phenylalanine or tryptophan at its end. V is TRBV30 and J is TRBJ1-6; D gene uncertain. The CDR3 consists of 14 residues. V lost 0 bases to trimming and J lost 0 bases, with 3 bases between them. Per the germline V gene, CDR1 is GTSNPN and CDR2 is SVGIG (reference sequence). As DNA, the CDR3 is TGTGCCTGGAGTGTGAACTCCTATAATTCACCCCTCCACATT. Protein: CAWSVNSYNSPLHI.

This chain joins TRBV20-1 and TRBJ1-1; no clear D. Per the germline V gene, CDR1 is DFQATT and CDR2 is SNEGSKA (reference sequence). The CDR3 has 13 residues. V lost 4 bases to trimming and J lost 1 base, with 10 bases between them. CDR3 in amino acids: CSAIRDGNTEAFF. CDR3 DNA sequence: TGCAGTGCTATACGAGACGGGAACACTGAAGCTTTCTTT.